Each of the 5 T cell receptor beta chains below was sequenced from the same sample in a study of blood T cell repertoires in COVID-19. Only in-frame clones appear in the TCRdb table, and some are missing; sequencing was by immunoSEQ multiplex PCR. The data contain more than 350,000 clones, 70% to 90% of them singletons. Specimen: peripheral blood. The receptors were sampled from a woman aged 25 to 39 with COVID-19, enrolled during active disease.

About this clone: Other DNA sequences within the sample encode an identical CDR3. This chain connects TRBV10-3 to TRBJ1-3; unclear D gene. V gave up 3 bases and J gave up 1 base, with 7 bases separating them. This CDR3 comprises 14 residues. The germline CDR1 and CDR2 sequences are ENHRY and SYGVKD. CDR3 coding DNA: TGTGCCATCAGTGATAGAGGTTCTGGAAACACCATATATTTT. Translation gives CAISDRGSGNTIYF.

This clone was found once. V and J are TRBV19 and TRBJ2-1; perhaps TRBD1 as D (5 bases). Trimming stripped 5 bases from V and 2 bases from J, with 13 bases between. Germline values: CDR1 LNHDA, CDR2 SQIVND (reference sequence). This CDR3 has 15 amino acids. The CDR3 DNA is TGTGCCAGTAGTCCCTCGAAGGGGACCTACAATGAGCAGTTCTTC. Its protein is CASSPSKGTYNEQFF.

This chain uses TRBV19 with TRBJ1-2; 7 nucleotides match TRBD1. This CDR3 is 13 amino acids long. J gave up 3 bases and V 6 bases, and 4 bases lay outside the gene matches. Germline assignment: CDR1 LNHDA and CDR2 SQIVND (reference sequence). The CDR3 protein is CASRIDRDYGYTF. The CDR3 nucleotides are TGTGCCAGTAGAATCGACAGGGACTATGGCTACACCTTC.

The CDR3 loop is CASPRGAGLAELFDEQYF. CDR3 DNA sequence: TGTGCCAGCCCCAGGGGGGCGGGACTAGCGGAACTCTTTGACGAGCAGTACTTC. The chain uses TRBV25-1 and TRBJ2-7, with 11 positions matching TRBD2. Germline lookup yields CDR1 MGHDK and CDR2 SYGVNS. CDR3 length equals 18 residues. V was pared by 8 bases and J by 5 bases, with 20 bases of the junction left unmatched.

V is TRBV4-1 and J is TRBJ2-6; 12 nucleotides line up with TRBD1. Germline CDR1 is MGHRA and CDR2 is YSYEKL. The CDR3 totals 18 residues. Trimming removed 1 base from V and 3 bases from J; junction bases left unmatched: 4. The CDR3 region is CASSQVGTGGFGANVLTF. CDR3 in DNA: TGCGCCAGCAGCCAAGTTGGGACAGGGGGCTTTGGGGCCAACGTCCTGACTTTC.